This is a list of T cell receptor beta chains from one sample in a study of shared clonotypes between healthy human individuals. TCRdb keeps only in-frame clones here, not all; method: immunoSEQ multiplex PCR. Among roughly 640,000 clones listed, around 97% were seen once. Material for sequencing was naive CD4+ T cells sorted from blood. All receptors derive from a woman younger than 45 in good health. Both conserved end residues are part of each CDR3. A D gene is named only where the DNA matches it firmly. Rows may omit the clone size; those that give it use once, few, many or a size class.

CDR3nt	CDR3aa	abundance	d_gene	j_gene	v_gene
TGTGCCAGCAGTGAACAGGGGGGAGACTACGAGCAGTACTTC	CASSEQGGDYEQYF	-	-	TRBJ2-7	TRBV2
TGCGCCAGCAGCCGGTCAGGGGGCGAGTACTACGAGCAGTACTTC	CASSRSGGEYYEQYF	-	TRBD1	TRBJ2-7	TRBV5-1
TGTGCCAGCAGCGTAGTCGCGGGATTAAGGGGTGAGCAGTTCTTC	CASSVVAGLRGEQFF	-	-	TRBJ2-1	TRBV9
TGTGCCAGCTCCCCCGGGAGCTGGTCCCTCTCTGGGGCCAACGTCCTGACTTTC	CASSPGSWSLSGANVLTF	-	-	TRBJ2-6	TRBV18
TGCAGCGTTGAAACGGGGGTGGGTGAAGCTTTCTTT	CSVETGVGEAFF	-	-	TRBJ1-1	TRBV29-1
TGTGCCAGCAGCGTAGAACGGTCAGAGGGCGGCACCATATATTTT	CASSVERSEGGTIYF	-	-	TRBJ1-3	TRBV9
TGTGCCACCCGCACTGCAACTAATGAAAAACTGTTTTTT	CATRTATNEKLFF	-	-	TRBJ1-4	TRBV10-3
TGTGCCAGCAGTTCACCGGGACAGAGGCTTGCAACTAATGAAAAACTGTTTTTT	CASSSPGQRLATNEKLFF	-	TRBD1	TRBJ1-4	TRBV28
TGTGCCAGCAGTAATAGCGGAGAGCAGTACTTC	CASSNSGEQYF	many	-	TRBJ2-7	TRBV2
TGTGCCACCGGGGACAGGGCGCAAAACATTCAGTACTTC	CATGDRAQNIQYF	-	TRBD1	TRBJ2-4	TRBV19
TGTGCCAGCAGTAGGAGCGGGACGTGGACCCAGTACTTC	CASSRSGTWTQYF	-	TRBD2	TRBJ2-5	TRBV25-1
TGTGCCAGCAGTTTTAGGGGACCCATTAACTATGGCTACACCTTC	CASSFRGPINYGYTF	-	-	TRBJ1-2	TRBV28
TGTGCCAGCTCACCAACAGGGAGACTAGCGGGAGGTTACAATGAGCAGTTCTTC	CASSPTGRLAGGYNEQFF	-	TRBD2	TRBJ2-1	TRBV18
TGTGCCAGCAGTCCCGCGGGACTCCCCTCCTACGAGCAGTACTTC	CASSPAGLPSYEQYF	-	-	TRBJ2-7	TRBV6-5
TGTGCCAGCAGCTCGGGACATCGGGTCACTGAAGCTTTCTTT	CASSSGHRVTEAFF	-	-	TRBJ1-1	TRBV5-4
TGTGCCAGCAGCCTAATAGCGGGAGCCCGTTCCGAGCAGTACTTC	CASSLIAGARSEQYF	-	TRBD2	TRBJ2-7	TRBV14
TGCGCCAGCAGCTTAGAGGACAGGGGGCGCGCTTTCTTT	CASSLEDRGRAFF	-	TRBD1	TRBJ1-1	TRBV5-1
TGTGCCACCAGCAGAGGGTCGGGACTAGCGGGACCGCCGGGGGAGCAGTACTTC	CATSRGSGLAGPPGEQYF	-	TRBD2	TRBJ2-7	TRBV15
TGTGCCAGCAGCTTGGATCTGGGGACTAACTATGGCTACACCTTC	CASSLDLGTNYGYTF	once	-	TRBJ1-2	TRBV5-6
TGTGCCAGCGCACCCGGGACAGGATTCTACGAGCAGTACTTC	CASAPGTGFYEQYF	-	TRBD1	TRBJ2-7	TRBV7-9
TGTGCCACCAAGAAGGACCTCGAGACTGAAGCTTTCTTT	CATKKDLETEAFF	once	-	TRBJ1-1	TRBV15
TGTGCCAGCAGTTTATATATGGGCGCTGCTAACTATGGCTACACCTTC	CASSLYMGAANYGYTF	-	-	TRBJ1-2	TRBV28
TGCGCCAGCAGCCCGGGGACGAACTATGGCTACACCTTC	CASSPGTNYGYTF	few	-	TRBJ1-2	TRBV5-1
TGTGCCAGCAGCCGACTAGTGTCCGGGGAGCTGTTTTTT	CASSRLVSGELFF	-	-	TRBJ2-2	TRBV7-2
TGCGCCAGCAGCTTGGACGGGGCACCCTACAATGAGCAGTTCTTC	CASSLDGAPYNEQFF	once	-	TRBJ2-1	TRBV5-1
TGCGCCAGCAGCCAAGCTGGCGGGCCAAGCCAAGAGACCCAGTACTTC	CASSQAGGPSQETQYF	-	-	TRBJ2-5	TRBV4-1
TGTGCCAGCAGTCTACAGGGTTTCCACAATGAGCAGTTCTTC	CASSLQGFHNEQFF	-	-	TRBJ2-1	TRBV6-5
TGTGCCAGCTCACCGTCAGGGGGCAGCACCGGGGAGCTGTTTTTT	CASSPSGGSTGELFF	-	TRBD1	TRBJ2-2	TRBV18